This entry describes one TCR beta chain. Its antigen is unknown. The data were taken from a study of human T cells and chemical hapten exposure. Turning to the study itself: Patients were given diphenylcyclopropenone on the scalp weekly across the approximately 25-week study. Affected patients, primarily female, had alopecia areata, totalis or universalis. Study-wide findings and caveats: Every donor had alopecia, and their immune response may therefore differ from healthy people's. Expanded TCRs showed more large CDR3 clusters than pre-sensitization or healthy control sets.

V was cut by 0 bases and J by 5 bases, with 6 bases left in between. Germline CDR1 and CDR2: SGHRS and YFSETQ. The CDR3 runs 13 residues. The time point is: patch test 3, about 24 weeks after DPC sensitization. Indicated treatment: therapeutic diphenylcyclopropenone sensitization with weekly scalp DPC. Total RNA was isolated from unfractionated whole blood. TCRdb analysed the RACE reads with MiXCR anew, one entry per CDR3 protein. This table has roughly 39,000 distinct CDR3 sequences, roughly an eighth appearing once. V and J are TRBV5-1 and TRBJ2-1; D gene unclear. This clonotype was sampled from a woman between 40 and 55 years old with alopecia areata. Some clones in this sample may be carry-over from other donors' samples. This material consisted of whole blood, taken in connection with sensitization to the hapten diphenylcyclopropenone (DPC). CDR3 DNA: TGCGCCAGCAGCTTGGCTGGGAACAATGAGCAGTTCTTC. Its translation is CASSLAGNNEQFF.